This entry concerns a single T cell receptor beta chain. V was cut by 4 bases and J by 3 bases, with 10 bases left in between. Germline V gives CDR1 SGHVS, CDR2 FNYEAQ. The CDR3 runs 13 residues. This PCR relied on a set of 60 Vbeta primers and 13 Jbeta primers. The repertoire was sequenced with immunoSEQ multiplex PCR; TCRdb's copy has only in-frame clones and lacks some. The repertoire has fewer than 200,000 clones, roughly 79% of them found once; the top ten carry roughly 1.3%. These data belong to a study of cytomegalovirus exposure and HLA in healthy donors. The chain employs TRBV7-6 and TRBJ2-7; D might be TRBD1 (5 bases). The clonotype was recovered from a woman in her fifties or sixties in good health and CMV-seronegative. The sequencing input was PBMCs. In DNA form, the CDR3 reads TGTGCCAGCAGCTCTTACAGGAGCTACGAGCAGTACTTC. It specifies CASSSYRSYEQYF. The full variable domain, its missing parts supplied by reference TRBV7-6 and TRBJ2-7, is GAGVSQSPRYKVTKRGQDVALRCDPISGHVSLYWYRQALGQGPEFLTYFNYEAQQDKSGLPNDRFSAERPEGSISTLTIQRTEQRDSAMYRCASSSYRSYEQYFGPGTRLTVT.